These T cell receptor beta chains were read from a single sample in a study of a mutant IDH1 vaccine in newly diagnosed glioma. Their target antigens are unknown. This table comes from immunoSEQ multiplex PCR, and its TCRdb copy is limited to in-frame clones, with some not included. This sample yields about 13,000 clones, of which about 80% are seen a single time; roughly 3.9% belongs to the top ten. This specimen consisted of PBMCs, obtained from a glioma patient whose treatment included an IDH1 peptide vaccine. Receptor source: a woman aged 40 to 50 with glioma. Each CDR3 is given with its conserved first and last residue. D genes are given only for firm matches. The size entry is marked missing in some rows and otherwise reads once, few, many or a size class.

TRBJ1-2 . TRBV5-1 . CASSPGAGEYGYTF TGCGCCAGCAGCCCCGGGGCAGGGGAGTATGGCTACACCTTC
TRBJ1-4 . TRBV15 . CATSRGGQGEKLFF TGTGCCACCAGCAGAGGGGGCCAGGGAGAAAAACTGTTTTTT
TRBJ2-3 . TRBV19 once CATRQAHGADTQYF TGTGCCACCAGACAGGCCCATGGAGCAGATACGCAGTATTTT
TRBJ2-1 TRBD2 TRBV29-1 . CSVDGVAGGPSSYNEQFF TGCAGCGTTGATGGGGTAGCGGGGGGACCGAGCTCCTACAATGAGCAGTTCTTC
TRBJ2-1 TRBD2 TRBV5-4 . CASSLGTSPLYNEQFF TGTGCCAGCAGCTTGGGGACTAGCCCCCTCTACAATGAGCAGTTCTTC
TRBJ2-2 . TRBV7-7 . CASSLEGPGELFF TGTGCTAGCAGCTTAGAAGGGCCCGGGGAGCTGTTTTTT
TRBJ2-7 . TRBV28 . CASSPLRQASYEQYF TGTGCCAGCAGTCCCTTACGACAGGCTAGCTACGAGCAGTACTTC
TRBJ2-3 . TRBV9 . CASSPRGGDTQYF TGTGCCAGCAGCCCACGAGGGGGAGATACGCAGTATTTT
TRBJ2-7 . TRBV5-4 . CASSLEGPRSYEQYF TGTGCCAGCAGCTTGGAGGGCCCCCGCTCCTACGAGCAGTACTTC
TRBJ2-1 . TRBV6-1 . CASAPPGRGYNEQFF TGTGCCAGCGCCCCTCCAGGTCGAGGGTACAATGAGCAGTTCTTC
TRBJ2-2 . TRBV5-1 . CASSLERGDTGELFF TGCGCCAGCAGCTTGGAGAGGGGGGACACCGGGGAGCTGTTTTTT
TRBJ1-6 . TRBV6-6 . CASSEQSSYNSPLHF TGTGCCAGCAGCGAACAAAGCTCCTATAATTCACCCCTCCACTTT
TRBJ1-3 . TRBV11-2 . CASSSTRVSGNTIYF TGTGCCAGCAGCTCCACACGGGTCTCTGGAAACACCATATATTTT
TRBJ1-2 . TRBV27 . CASSSGTRDGYTF TGTGCCAGCAGTTCCGGGACCAGGGATGGCTACACCTTC
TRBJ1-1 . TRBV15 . CATSTGRNEAFF TGTGCCACCAGCACTGGGCGAAATGAAGCTTTCTTT
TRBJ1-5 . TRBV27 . CARPGEPQHF TGTGCCAGGCCAGGGGAGCCCCAGCATTTT
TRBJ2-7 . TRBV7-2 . CASSSLRVKNEQYF TGTGCCAGCAGCTCCCTGCGAGTGAAGAACGAGCAGTACTTC
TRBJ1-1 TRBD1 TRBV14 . CASSQWTGVHTEAFF TGTGCCAGCAGTCAGTGGACAGGGGTACACACTGAAGCTTTCTTT
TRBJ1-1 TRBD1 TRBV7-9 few CASSTRTGGENTEAFF TGTGCCAGCAGCACGCGGACAGGCGGGGAGAACACTGAAGCTTTCTTT
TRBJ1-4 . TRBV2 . CASSGPNEEKLFF TGTGCCAGCAGTGGGCCTAACGAGGAAAAACTGTTTTTT
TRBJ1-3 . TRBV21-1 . CASSLTTVPSGNTIYF TGTGCCAGCAGCTTAACGACAGTCCCCTCTGGAAACACCATATATTTT
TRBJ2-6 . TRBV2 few CAIDISAGANVLTF TGTGCCATCGACATAAGTGCTGGGGCCAACGTCCTGACTTTC
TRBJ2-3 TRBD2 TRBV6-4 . CASSERGGTDTQYF TGTGCCAGCAGTGAGCGGGGGGGCACAGATACGCAGTATTTT
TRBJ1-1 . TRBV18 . CASSPGSEAFF TGTGCCAGCTCACCCGGATCTGAAGCTTTCTTT
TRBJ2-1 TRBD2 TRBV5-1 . CASQLAGGPYEQFF TGCGCCAGCCAACTAGCGGGAGGGCCGTATGAGCAGTTCTTC
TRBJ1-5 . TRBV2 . CASTEQGWGQPQHF TGTGCCAGCACCGAACAGGGTTGGGGACAGCCCCAGCATTTT